This entry lists 10 T cell receptor beta chains sequenced from one sample in a study of blood T cells in healthy people across ages. A second PCR, run for about 7 to 11 cycles, used a sample-barcoded 5' primer plus a J-beta primer mix. TCRdb re-called the 5' RACE reads through MiXCR, storing one row per CDR3 protein. The sample shows about 770,000 distinct CDR3 sequences, about 42% of them seen only once. The sample comprised blood. The receptors were gathered from a man aged 55 to 70 in good health.

The chain carries TRBV7-8 and TRBJ2-5, with D tentatively TRBD2 (5 bases). Germline lookup yields CDR1 SGHVS and CDR2 FQNEAQ. The CDR3 runs 13 residues. Between the trimmed V and J ends, which lost 5 bases and 9 bases, there was a span of 16 bases. CDR3 bases: TGTGCCAGCAGCGTCAAGGAGAGGGAAGCCCAGTACTTC. It yields the protein CASSVKEREAQYF.

This clonotype was observed a handful of times. The rearrangement links TRBV27 to TRBJ1-1; no clear D gene. Per germline, CDR1 MNHEY and CDR2 SMNVEV (reference sequence). This CDR3 is built from 13 residues. The V end was cut by 3 bases, the J end by 1 base, with 6 bases between. The DNA of the CDR3 is TGTGCCAGCAGTTTCTACCAGAACACTGAAGCTTTCTTT. Translation: CASSFYQNTEAFF.

This clonotype was picked up a small number of times. The rearrangement uses TRBV4-1 and TRBJ2-6, with 9 bases fitting TRBD1. Germline V CDR1 and CDR2: MGHRA, YSYEKL. Trimming cost V 4 bases and J 1 base; bases outside gene matches: 8. There are 18 residues in the CDR3. CDR3: CASSRDRGDVSGANVLTF. In DNA, the CDR3 is TGCGCCAGCAGCCGCGACAGGGGGGACGTATCTGGGGCCAACGTCCTGACTTTC.

This clonotype came up once. The junction departs from the called germline gene at one end, perhaps through a read error. The gene calls are TRBV4-3 and TRBJ2-1; the D gene is possibly TRBD2 (7 bases). The CDR3 extends over 17 amino acids. Germline values: CDR1 LGHNA, CDR2 YSLEER. CDR3 sequence (DNA): TGCGCCTGCAGCCAAGATTTGCCTGCGGGGGCGATCTTTGAGCAGTTCTTC. Protein sequence: CACSQDLPAGAIFEQFF.

The chain employs TRBV2 and TRBJ2-3; D unresolved. The germline V gene has CDR1 SNHLY and CDR2 FYNNEI. The V end lost 3 bases, the J end lost 4 bases, and 8 bases lay between the germline ends. The CDR3 has 13 amino acids. The CDR3 DNA reads as TGTGCCAGCAGTGAGGATTTGGCAGATACGCAGTATTTT. Translating it yields CASSEDLADTQYF.

The sample holds one count of this clonotype. This chain links TRBV29-1 with TRBJ1-2; D uncertain. The CDR3 extends over 11 amino acids. Germline loops: CDR1 SQVTM, CDR2 ANQGSEA. The CDR3 DNA sequence: TGCGGCGCACCGGAAAACTATGGCTACACCTTC. This codes for CGAPENYGYTF.

The chain recombines TRBV20-1 with TRBJ2-7; D unresolved. Looked up from germline, CDR1 is DFQATT and CDR2 is SNEGSKA (reference sequence). This CDR3 has 16 residues. V gave up 6 bases and J gave up 7 bases, with 28 bases separating them. This chain's CDR3 is CSAPPRSQSWAGEQYF. The CDR3 DNA is TGCAGTGCCCCCCCCCGATCACAATCCTGGGCTGGGGAGCAGTACTTC.

This clonotype was recorded a few times. The chain employs TRBV29-1 and TRBJ1-2, with D hard to call. There are 15 residues in the CDR3. Trimming removed 7 bases from V and 0 bases from J, with 18 bases in between. CDR1 is SQVTM and CDR2 is ANQGSEA in the germline V gene. This chain's CDR3 is CSALSSWQTNYGYTF. CDR3 nucleotide sequence: TGCAGCGCGCTCTCCTCCTGGCAGACTAACTATGGCTACACCTTC.

This sequence joins TRBV5-1 and TRBJ2-7; 7 bases agree with TRBD1. The CDR3 has 13 amino acids. V lost 4 bases and J lost 2; bases outside the gene matches: 3. In germline, CDR1 is SGHRS, CDR2 YFSETQ. Here the CDR3 reads CASSGQEAYEQYF. For the CDR3, the DNA is TGCGCCAGCAGCGGACAGGAGGCCTACGAGCAGTACTTC. The full variable domain, its missing parts supplied by reference TRBV5-1 and TRBJ2-7, is KAGVTQTPRYLIKTRGQQVTLSCSPISGHRSVSWYQQTPGQGLQFLFEYFSETQRNKGNFPGRFSGRQFSNSRSEMNVSTLELGDSALYLCASSGQEAYEQYFGPGTRLTVT.

This chain links TRBV29-1 with TRBJ1-2; D is possibly TRBD1 (5 bases). This CDR3 has 11 residues. Germline-derived CDR1 and CDR2 are SQVTM and ANQGSEA. V lost 4 bases and J 10 bases, leaving 13 bases between the germline ends. The CDR3, as DNA: TGCAGCGTTGTTGTGGGGGTGGACTACACCTTC. This translates into CSVVVGVDYTF.